A single sample is the source of the 14 T cell receptor beta chains below, sequenced in a study of regulatory T cells in long-lasting Graves disease (dated by TCRdb to about 2021). According to the study, the label for this sample's time point signals: newly diagnosed GD, antithyroid drugs for less than 3 months. For both TCR sequencing and RNA sequencing, RNA was extracted from PBMCs using TRIzol. The library was obtained by multiplex PCR. Sequencing took place on an Illumina HiSeq 4000. iRepertoire HTBI primers and Arm-PCR amplification of CDR3 regions were used to construct TCR beta libraries. TCRdb itself trimmed the public reads at Q25 with fastp, ran MiXCR and retained productive beta chains. Rows with a matching CDR3 protein are joined into one entry that keeps the most common DNA and genes. The sample profile shows more than 300,000 distinct CDR3 sequences; about 10% of them were found once. Approximately 17% of the sample lies in the top ten.

This same sample was also taken into another study, of T cells in Graves' hyperthyroidism and ophthalmopathy.

This specimen was peripheral blood mononuclear cells (PBMCs), taken at new diagnosis, from a patient treated with antithyroid drugs. The receptors here all came from a woman aged 18-30 years with Graves disease. Donor details come from another sample of the same person, matched by shared clones.

The J gene is TRBJ1-2, the V gene TRBV2, with no clear D. This CDR3 has 14 residues. V was clipped by 6 bases and J by 3 bases, with 14 bases between them. Germline CDR1 and CDR2: SNHLY and FYNNEI. The CDR3 sequence: CASRGRPGDYGYTF. The CDR3 bases are TGTGCCAGCAGAGGACGTCCTGGGGACTATGGCTACACCTTC.

As concerns this clonotype: With a much larger clone just one base away, this may be a read error. This sequence joins TRBV12-3 or TRBV12-4 and TRBJ2-3; perhaps D is TRBD1 or TRBD2 (5 bases each). CDR3 length equals 14 residues. CDR3 residues: CASRSGTRADAQYF. The DNA of the CDR3 is TGTGCCAGCAGGTCGGGGACGAGGGCAGATGCGCAGTATTTT.

This clonotype was observed at least ten times. The V and J genes are TRBV6-2 or TRBV6-3 and TRBJ2-1; D gene ambiguous. This CDR3 has 13 residues. Germline assignment: CDR1 MNHEY and CDR2 SVGEGT. V shed 2 bases and J shed 6 bases, with 8 bases lying between them. CDR3 DNA sequence: TGTGCCAGCAGTTACGAATTACCCAATGAGCAGTTCTTC. It encodes CASSYELPNEQFF.

There are many counts of this clonotype. The chain is built from TRBV7-3 and TRBJ2-3; unclear D gene. Trimming removed 2 bases from V and 2 bases from J, with 11 bases in between. CDR1 SGHTA and CDR2 FQGTGA come from the germline V gene. The CDR3 consists of 15 residues. The chain's CDR3 is CASSLGIGYTDTQYF. The CDR3 coding sequence is TGTGCCAGCAGCTTAGGGATAGGATACACAGATACGCAGTATTTT.

This clonotype has a count of ten or more. The chain has TRBV11-2 and TRBJ1-4, with unresolved D. V lost 1 base and J 7 bases, leaving 13 bases between the germline ends. The V gene's germline CDR1 is SGHAT and CDR2 FQNNGV. The CDR3 runs 15 residues. The CDR3 DNA reads TGTGCCAGCAGCTTAGTCGAGAATTGGGGTGAAAAACTGTTTTTT. Protein product: CASSLVENWGEKLFF.

This clonotype was counted ten times or more. The rearrangement uses TRBV5-6 and TRBJ2-4; D unclear. V gave up 3 bases and J gave up 0 bases, with 10 bases separating them. The CDR3 contains 15 residues. Germline-derived CDR1 and CDR2 are SGHDT and YYEEEE. This CDR3 is CASSSVAGAKNIQYF. The CDR3 bases are TGTGCCAGCAGCTCCGTGGCCGGAGCCAAAAACATTCAGTACTTC.

This clonotype was recorded many times. V gene TRBV7-3 combines with J gene TRBJ2-5; 7 bases are shared with TRBD1. The germline CDR1 and CDR2 sequences are SGHTA and FQGTGA. The CDR3 consists of 13 residues. V gave up 2 bases and J gave up 7 bases; unmatched junction bases: 4. CDR3 in amino acids: CASSLGQAGTQYF. CDR3 DNA sequence: TGTGCCAGCAGCTTAGGACAGGCGGGGACCCAGTACTTC.

This clonotype was observed at least ten times. The rearrangement uses TRBV20-1 and TRBJ2-3; 9 bases agree with TRBD2. V lost 1 base and J lost 7; bases outside the gene matches: 9. There are 15 residues in the CDR3. Germline V CDR1 and CDR2: DFQATT, SNEGSKA (reference sequence). CDR3 DNA: TGCAGTGCTAGAGGGGGACTAGCAGCTACCAATACGCAGTATTTT. Protein sequence: CSARGGLAATNTQYF.

The chain uses TRBV20-1 and TRBJ1-5, with a tentative D call TRBD1 (5 bases). With 3 bases removed from V and 0 bases from J, the gap between germline ends came to 18 bases. CDR3 length: 17 amino acids. Germline assignment: CDR1 DFQATT and CDR2 SNEGSKA (reference sequence). The CDR3 region is CSASGWGLIGSNQPQHF. Written as DNA, the CDR3 is TGCAGTGCTAGTGGTTGGGGACTGATTGGTAGCAATCAGCCCCAGCATTTT.

This clonotype was detected a few times. The chain recombines TRBV19 with TRBJ2-1; D unclear. The germline gives CDR1 LNHDA, CDR2 SQIVND (reference sequence). V was trimmed by 1 base and J by 5 bases, leaving 9 bases between them. This CDR3 has 14 amino acids. CDR3 sequence: CASSIGWTNNEQFF. Here the CDR3 DNA reads TGTGCCAGTAGTATAGGATGGACGAACAATGAGCAGTTCTTC.

This clonotype was observed many times. J is TRBJ1-2 and V is TRBV7-8, with D perhaps TRBD1 (5 bases). V dropped 2 bases and J dropped 1 base, with 8 bases sitting between them. Germline CDR1 is SGHVS and CDR2 is FQNEAQ. The length of the CDR3 is 14 residues. CDR3 loop: CASSLWGSNYGYTF. The DNA of the CDR3 is TGTGCCAGCAGCTTATGGGGCAGTAACTATGGCTACACCTTC.

V gene TRBV11-3 combines with J gene TRBJ2-2; D is ambiguous. Trimming removed 2 bases at V and 1 base at J, with 14 bases between. Germline assignment: CDR1 SGHNT and CDR2 YENEEA. This CDR3 comprises 17 residues. The CDR3: CASSLKSLGVNTGELFF. DNA for the CDR3: TGTGCCAGCAGCTTAAAGTCGCTTGGGGTGAACACCGGGGAGCTGTTTTTT.

The DNA of the CDR3 is TGTGCCAGCAGCTTAGCCGACGAAGGGGGAGAGGCCTACAATGAGCAGTTCTTC. Protein product: CASSLADEGGEAYNEQFF. This sequence joins TRBV7-9 and TRBJ2-1, with a possible D match to TRBD1 (6 bases). Germline lookup yields CDR1 SEHNR and CDR2 FQNEAQ (reference sequence). The CDR3 runs to 18 residues. The V gene lost 0 bases and the J gene lost 2 bases, with 17 bases spanning the gap.

This clonotype was counted only a few times. This chain joins TRBV5-1 and TRBJ2-7, with D hard to call. This CDR3 has 14 residues. V lost 2 bases, J lost 3 bases, and 12 bases lay in between. Germline values: CDR1 SGHRS, CDR2 YFSETQ. The DNA for the CDR3 is TGCGCCAGCAGCTTAGACGGATTCTACTACGAGCAGTACTTC. It encodes CASSLDGFYYEQYF.